This TCR beta chain is drawn from a study of post-analysis software for immune sequencing data. Note on this clonotype: The antigen is not known.

Prepared libraries of TCR beta cDNA carried unique molecular identifiers. TCRdb reprocessed the PCR reads with MiXCR, giving one entry per CDR3 protein. The data contain about half a million distinct CDR3 sequences, approximately 45% of them singletons. Trimming removed 0 bases at V and 5 bases at J, with 8 bases between. Per the germline V gene, CDR1 is ENHRY and CDR2 is SYGVKD. This CDR3 is built from 14 residues. Findings of the study overall: Compared with controls, patients had more of roughly five TRBV segments, including TRBV5-6, TRBV5-1 and TRBV20-1.

Sequencing was done on a sample of blood. The origin of this receptor is a girl between 5 and 17 years old with multiple sclerosis. The genes are TRBV10-3 and TRBJ2-1; D is uncertain. The CDR3 DNA is TGTGCCATCAGTGAGTCGGGCGAAAACAATGAGCAGTTCTTC. Translating gives CAISESGENNEQFF.